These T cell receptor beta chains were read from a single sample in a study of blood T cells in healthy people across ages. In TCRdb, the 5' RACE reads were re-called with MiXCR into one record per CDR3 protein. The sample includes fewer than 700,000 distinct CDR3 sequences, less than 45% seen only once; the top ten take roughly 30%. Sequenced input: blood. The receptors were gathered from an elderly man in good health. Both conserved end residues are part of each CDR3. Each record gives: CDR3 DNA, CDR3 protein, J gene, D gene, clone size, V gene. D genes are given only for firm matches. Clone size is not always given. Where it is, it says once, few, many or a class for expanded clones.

DNA: TGTGCCAGCAGCTTAGGGGCACAAAGGGATCAGCCCCAGCATTTT
CDR3: CASSLGAQRDQPQHF
J: TRBJ1-5
D: NA
size: few
V: TRBV7-2

DNA: TGCAGTGCGCAAGAGACGGCTAGCGGGGATACGCAGTATTTT
CDR3: CSAQETASGDTQYF
J: TRBJ2-3
D: TRBD2
size: NA
V: TRBV20-1

DNA: TGTGCCAGCAGTTTACTGACCCACCATAAAATCTACGAGCAGTACTTC
CDR3: CASSLLTHHKIYEQYF
J: TRBJ2-7
D: NA
size: few
V: TRBV27

DNA: TGCAGTGCTAGGGACAGGGGGCGTGCCGGGGAGCTGTTTTTT
CDR3: CSARDRGRAGELFF
J: TRBJ2-2
D: TRBD1
size: once
V: TRBV20-1

DNA: TGCGCCAGCAGCCCAGGGACAGGGCTGTTCGATGAGCAGTTCTTC
CDR3: CASSPGTGLFDEQFF
J: TRBJ2-1
D: TRBD1
size: NA
V: TRBV5-1

DNA: TGCAGTGCTATCCTGACTAGCAGAGAGACCCAGTACTTC
CDR3: CSAILTSRETQYF
J: TRBJ2-5
D: TRBD2
size: once
V: TRBV20-1

DNA: TGTGCCAGCGCCAAGCACCCAACTAGCGGGGGGGCTTTCCGCTCCTACAATGAGCAGTACTTC
CDR3: CASAKHPTSGGAFRSYNEQYF
J: TRBJ2-7
D: TRBD2
size: NA
V: TRBV5-6

DNA: TGCAGCGTCGTTGGGGGCCACGAGCAGTACTTC
CDR3: CSVVGGHEQYF
J: TRBJ2-7
D: NA
size: NA
V: TRBV29-1

DNA: TGTGCCAGCAGTTCGGAGGACAGGGGATGGTACGAGCAGTACTTC
CDR3: CASSSEDRGWYEQYF
J: TRBJ2-7
D: TRBD1
size: NA
V: TRBV12-3/TRBV12-4

DNA: TGCAGCGTTGGGCTGAACGGGGACACCATATATTTT
CDR3: CSVGLNGDTIYF
J: TRBJ1-3
D: NA
size: NA
V: TRBV29-1

DNA: TGCGCCAGCAGCCAAGATGCCGGGGGCCCCCGAGAGACCCAGTACTTC
CDR3: CASSQDAGGPRETQYF
J: TRBJ2-5
D: NA
size: NA
V: TRBV4-1

DNA: TGTGCCAGCAGCTTCGTGGGACGGGGTATCTACGAGCAGTACTTC
CDR3: CASSFVGRGIYEQYF
J: TRBJ2-7
D: NA
size: NA
V: TRBV7-2

DNA: TGTGCCAGCAGCTTAAGATCCTGGACTAGCGGGGGAATGGCGGGAGAGCAGTACTTC
CDR3: CASSLRSWTSGGMAGEQYF
J: TRBJ2-5
D: TRBD2
size: few
V: TRBV13

DNA: TGTGCCAGCAGCCAAGACCTGGCGGTAAGCACAGATACGCAGTATTTT
CDR3: CASSQDLAVSTDTQYF
J: TRBJ2-3
D: NA
size: NA
V: TRBV3-1

DNA: TGTGCCATCAGTGATCCTAGGACGGGGAATGAGCAGTTCTTC
CDR3: CAISDPRTGNEQFF
J: TRBJ2-1
D: NA
size: many
V: TRBV10-3

DNA: TGTGCCAGCAGTCCCCATGCCCCCTCTGGGGCCAACGTCCTGACTTTC
CDR3: CASSPHAPSGANVLTF
J: TRBJ2-6
D: NA
size: NA
V: TRBV2

DNA: TGTGCCAGCAGCTTAGCCAGCCTAGCGGGAGGGACCTACAATGAGCAGTTCTTC
CDR3: CASSLASLAGGTYNEQFF
J: TRBJ2-1
D: TRBD2
size: NA
V: TRBV7-2

DNA: TGTGCCAGCAGTGAACCGGGACAGATTAATTCACCCCTCCACTTT
CDR3: CASSEPGQINSPLHF
J: TRBJ1-6
D: TRBD1
size: NA
V: TRBV25-1

DNA: TGTGCCAGCAGCTTGGTGGCTTCCCACGAGCAGTACTTC
CDR3: CASSLVASHEQYF
J: TRBJ2-7
D: NA
size: few
V: TRBV5-6

DNA: TGTGCCAGCAGGGAAGGACAGGGGAGGACTAATGAAAAACTGTTTTTT
CDR3: CASREGQGRTNEKLFF
J: TRBJ1-4
D: TRBD1
size: NA
V: TRBV2

DNA: TGCAGCGTTGAAGGGGCCTCCCTACTAGCGGGAGTGCAGTTCTTC
CDR3: CSVEGASLLAGVQFF
J: TRBJ2-1
D: TRBD2
size: few
V: TRBV29-1

DNA: TGTGCCAGCAGCCAAGGTGGGGGTAAAGAGACCCAGTACTTC
CDR3: CASSQGGGKETQYF
J: TRBJ2-5
D: NA
size: many
V: TRBV14

DNA: TGCGCCAGCAGCCAAGAGGACAGGGTAGACAACGTCCTGACTTTC
CDR3: CASSQEDRVDNVLTF
J: TRBJ2-6
D: TRBD1
size: many
V: TRBV4-3

DNA: TGCAGTGCTAGACGCCCCGGGGGAGCGGGTCAGCCCCAGCATTTT
CDR3: CSARRPGGAGQPQHF
J: TRBJ1-5
D: NA
size: NA
V: TRBV20-1

DNA: TGCAGTTCTAGCGGGAGCACAGATACGCAGTATTTT
CDR3: CSSSGSTDTQYF
J: TRBJ2-3
D: TRBD2
size: few
V: TRBV20-1

DNA: TGTGCCAGCAGACGCCTACCTTACGAGCAGTACTTC
CDR3: CASRRLPYEQYF
J: TRBJ2-7
D: NA
size: NA
V: TRBV6-2/TRBV6-3

DNA: TGTGCCAGCAGTTACTCGGGACTACGACTGAGGGAGACCCAGTACTTC
CDR3: CASSYSGLRLRETQYF
J: TRBJ2-5
D: TRBD2
size: few
V: TRBV6-6

DNA: TGTGCCAGCAGTTACTCCGGACAGGGGAATGGCTACACCTTC
CDR3: CASSYSGQGNGYTF
J: TRBJ1-2
D: TRBD1
size: few
V: TRBV6-2/TRBV6-3

DNA: TGCAGTGCTAGAGGGCTAGCGGGGGCCTCTTACGAGCAGTACTTC
CDR3: CSARGLAGASYEQYF
J: TRBJ2-7
D: TRBD2
size: NA
V: TRBV20-1

DNA: TGTGCCAGCAGTAGGGGACTAGCGGGGAGCTCCTACGAGCAGTACTTC
CDR3: CASSRGLAGSSYEQYF
J: TRBJ2-7
D: TRBD2
size: few
V: TRBV27

DNA: TGCAGTGCTAGACGACCCCAGGGCTGGGGCTACACCTTC
CDR3: CSARRPQGWGYTF
J: TRBJ1-2
D: NA
size: NA
V: TRBV20-1

DNA: TGTGCCAGCCTCCAGGGGTACGAGCAGTACTTC
CDR3: CASLQGYEQYF
J: TRBJ2-7
D: NA
size: NA
V: TRBV7-3